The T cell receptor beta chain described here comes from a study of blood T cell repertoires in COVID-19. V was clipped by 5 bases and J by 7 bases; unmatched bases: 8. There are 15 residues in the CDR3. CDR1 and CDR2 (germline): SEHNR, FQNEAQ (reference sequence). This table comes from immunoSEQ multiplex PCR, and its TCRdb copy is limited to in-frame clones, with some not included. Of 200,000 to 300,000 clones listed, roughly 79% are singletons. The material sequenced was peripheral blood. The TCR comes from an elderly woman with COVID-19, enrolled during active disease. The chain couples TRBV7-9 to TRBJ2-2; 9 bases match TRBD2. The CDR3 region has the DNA TGTGCCAGCAGCGATTATCTAGCGGGAATCGGGGAGCTGTTTTTT. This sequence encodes CASSDYLAGIGELFF.